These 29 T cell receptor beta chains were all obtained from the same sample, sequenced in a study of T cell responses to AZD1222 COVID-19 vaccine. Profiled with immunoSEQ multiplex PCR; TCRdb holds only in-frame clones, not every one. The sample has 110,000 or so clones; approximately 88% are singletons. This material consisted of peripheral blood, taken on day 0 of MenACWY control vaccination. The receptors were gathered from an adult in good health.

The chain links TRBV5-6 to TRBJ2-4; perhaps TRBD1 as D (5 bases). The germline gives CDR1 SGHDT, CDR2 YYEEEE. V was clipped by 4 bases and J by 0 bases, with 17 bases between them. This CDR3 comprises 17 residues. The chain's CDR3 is CASSTSDSLLAKNIQYF. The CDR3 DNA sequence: TGTGCCAGCAGCACGTCAGACAGTCTATTAGCCAAAAACATTCAGTACTTC. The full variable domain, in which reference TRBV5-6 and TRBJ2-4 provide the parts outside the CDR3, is DAGVTQSPTHLIKTRGQQVTLRCSPKSGHDTVSWYQQALGQGPQFIFQYYEEEERQRGNFPDRFSGHQFPNYSSELNVNALLLGDSALYLCASSTSDSLLAKNIQYFGAGTRLSVL.

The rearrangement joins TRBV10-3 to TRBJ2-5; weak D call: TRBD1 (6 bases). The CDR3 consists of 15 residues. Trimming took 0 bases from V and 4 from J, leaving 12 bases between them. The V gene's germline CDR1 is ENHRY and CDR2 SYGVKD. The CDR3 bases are TGTGCCATCAGTGAGTCGATTGGGGGCGTAGAGACCCAGTACTTC. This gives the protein CAISESIGGVETQYF.

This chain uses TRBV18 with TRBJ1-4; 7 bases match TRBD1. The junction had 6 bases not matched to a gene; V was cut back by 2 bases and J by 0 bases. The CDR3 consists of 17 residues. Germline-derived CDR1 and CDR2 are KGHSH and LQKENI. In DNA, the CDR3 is TGTGCCAGCTCACCAATACCGAGGGGGCCAACTAATGAAAAACTGTTTTTT. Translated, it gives CASSPIPRGPTNEKLFF.

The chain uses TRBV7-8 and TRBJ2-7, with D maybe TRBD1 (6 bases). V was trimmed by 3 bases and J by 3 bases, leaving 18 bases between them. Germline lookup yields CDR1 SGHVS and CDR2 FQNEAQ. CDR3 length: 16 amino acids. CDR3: CASSFQTGLTGYEQYF. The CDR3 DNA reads TGTGCCAGCAGCTTTCAGACGGGATTGACAGGCTACGAGCAGTACTTC.

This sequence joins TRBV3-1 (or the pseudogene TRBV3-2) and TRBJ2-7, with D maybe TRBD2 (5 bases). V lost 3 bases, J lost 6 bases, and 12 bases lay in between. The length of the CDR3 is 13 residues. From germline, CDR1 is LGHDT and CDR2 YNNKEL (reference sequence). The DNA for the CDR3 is TGTGCCAGCAGCCATCCATCGGGGTTCGAGCAGTACTTC. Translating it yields CASSHPSGFEQYF.

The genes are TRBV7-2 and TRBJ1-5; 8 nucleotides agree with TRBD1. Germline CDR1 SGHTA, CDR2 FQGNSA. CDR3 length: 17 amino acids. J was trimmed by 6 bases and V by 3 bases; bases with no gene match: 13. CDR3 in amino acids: CASSFTSTGAPSQPQHF. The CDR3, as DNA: TGTGCCAGCAGCTTCACCTCGACAGGGGCGCCGTCTCAGCCCCAGCATTTT.

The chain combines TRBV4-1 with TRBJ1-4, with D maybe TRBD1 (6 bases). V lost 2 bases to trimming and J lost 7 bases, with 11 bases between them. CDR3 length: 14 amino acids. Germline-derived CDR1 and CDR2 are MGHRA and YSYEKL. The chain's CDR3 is CASSQWGQREKLFF. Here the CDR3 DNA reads TGCGCCAGCAGCCAATGGGGGCAACGTGAAAAACTGTTTTTT.

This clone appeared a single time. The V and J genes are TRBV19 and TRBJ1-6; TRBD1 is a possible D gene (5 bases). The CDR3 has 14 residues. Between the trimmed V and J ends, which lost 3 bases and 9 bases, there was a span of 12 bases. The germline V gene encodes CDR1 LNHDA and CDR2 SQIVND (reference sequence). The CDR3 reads CASSMGESISPLHF. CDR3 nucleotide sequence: TGTGCCAGTAGTATGGGGGAATCAATTTCACCCCTCCACTTT.

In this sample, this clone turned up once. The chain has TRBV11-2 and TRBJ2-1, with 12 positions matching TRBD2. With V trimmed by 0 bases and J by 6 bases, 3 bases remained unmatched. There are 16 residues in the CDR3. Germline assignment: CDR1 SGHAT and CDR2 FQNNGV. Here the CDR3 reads CASSLDLAGGVNEQFF. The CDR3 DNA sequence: TGTGCCAGCAGCTTAGATCTAGCGGGAGGGGTCAATGAGCAGTTCTTC.

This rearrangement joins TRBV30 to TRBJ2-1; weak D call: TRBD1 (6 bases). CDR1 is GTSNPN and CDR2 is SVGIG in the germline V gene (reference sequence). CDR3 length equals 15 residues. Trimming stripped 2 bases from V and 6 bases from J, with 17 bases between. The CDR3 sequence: CAWSPTTGLGNEQFF. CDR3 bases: TGTGCCTGGAGTCCGACTACAGGGTTAGGCAATGAGCAGTTCTTC.

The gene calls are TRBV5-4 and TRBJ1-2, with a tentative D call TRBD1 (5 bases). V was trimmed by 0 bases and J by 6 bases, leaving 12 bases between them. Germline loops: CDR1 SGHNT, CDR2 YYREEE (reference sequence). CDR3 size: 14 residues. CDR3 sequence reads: CASSLALGDHGYTF. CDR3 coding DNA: TGTGCCAGCAGCTTGGCCTTAGGGGATCATGGCTACACCTTC.

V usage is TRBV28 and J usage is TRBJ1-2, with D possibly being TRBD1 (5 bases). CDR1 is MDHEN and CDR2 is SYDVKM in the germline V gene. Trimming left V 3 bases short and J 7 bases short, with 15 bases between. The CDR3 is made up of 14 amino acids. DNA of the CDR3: TGTGCCAGCAGTTTTTTGGGGGGATCGCGTGGCTACACCTTC. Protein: CASSFLGGSRGYTF.

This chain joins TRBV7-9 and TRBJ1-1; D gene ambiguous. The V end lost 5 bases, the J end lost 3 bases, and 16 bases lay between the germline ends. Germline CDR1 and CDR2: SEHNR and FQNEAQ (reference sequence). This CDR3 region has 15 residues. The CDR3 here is CASSARVLGHTEAFF. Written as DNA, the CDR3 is TGTGCCAGCAGCGCGCGGGTTCTGGGCCACACTGAAGCTTTCTTT.

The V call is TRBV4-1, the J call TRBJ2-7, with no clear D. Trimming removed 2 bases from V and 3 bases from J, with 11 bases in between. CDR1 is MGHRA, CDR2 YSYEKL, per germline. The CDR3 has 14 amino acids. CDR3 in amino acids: CASSQSRGVYEQYF. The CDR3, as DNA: TGCGCCAGCAGCCAATCTAGAGGCGTCTACGAGCAGTACTTC.

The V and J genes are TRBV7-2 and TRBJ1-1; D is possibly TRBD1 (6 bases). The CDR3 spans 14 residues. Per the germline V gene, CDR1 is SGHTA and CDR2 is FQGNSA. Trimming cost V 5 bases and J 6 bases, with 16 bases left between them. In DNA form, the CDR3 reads TGTGCCAGCAGCATCAGGGGAAGTAGCGCTGAAGCTTTCTTT. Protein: CASSIRGSSAEAFF.

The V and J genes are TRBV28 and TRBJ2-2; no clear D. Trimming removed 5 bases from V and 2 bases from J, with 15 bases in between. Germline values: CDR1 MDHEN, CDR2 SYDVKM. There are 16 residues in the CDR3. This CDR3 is CASSTAPLLNTGELFF. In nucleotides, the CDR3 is TGTGCCAGCAGTACCGCCCCCTTACTCAACACCGGGGAGCTGTTTTTT.

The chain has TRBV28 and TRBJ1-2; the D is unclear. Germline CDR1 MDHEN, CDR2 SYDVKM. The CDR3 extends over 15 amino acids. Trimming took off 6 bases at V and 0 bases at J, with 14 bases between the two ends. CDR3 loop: CASSLTDNTNYGYTF. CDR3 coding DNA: TGTGCCAGCAGCCTAACAGACAATACTAACTATGGCTACACCTTC.

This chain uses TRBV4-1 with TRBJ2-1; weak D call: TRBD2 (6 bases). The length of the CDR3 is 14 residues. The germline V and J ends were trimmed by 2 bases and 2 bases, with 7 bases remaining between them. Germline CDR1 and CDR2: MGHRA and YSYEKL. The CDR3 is CASSQWGAYNEQFF. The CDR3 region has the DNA TGCGCCAGCAGCCAATGGGGGGCCTACAATGAGCAGTTCTTC.

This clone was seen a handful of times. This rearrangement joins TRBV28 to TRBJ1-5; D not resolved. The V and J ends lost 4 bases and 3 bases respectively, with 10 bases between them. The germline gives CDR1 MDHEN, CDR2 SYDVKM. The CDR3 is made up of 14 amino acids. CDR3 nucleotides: TGTGCCAGCAGTTACCGGACGGACAATCAGCCCCAGCATTTT. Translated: CASSYRTDNQPQHF.

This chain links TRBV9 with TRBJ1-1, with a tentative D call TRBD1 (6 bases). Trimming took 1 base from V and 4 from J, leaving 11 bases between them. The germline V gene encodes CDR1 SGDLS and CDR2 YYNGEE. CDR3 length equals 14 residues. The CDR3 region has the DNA TGTGCCAGCAGCGTAACAGGGTTGGGCACTGAAGCTTTCTTT. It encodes CASSVTGLGTEAFF.

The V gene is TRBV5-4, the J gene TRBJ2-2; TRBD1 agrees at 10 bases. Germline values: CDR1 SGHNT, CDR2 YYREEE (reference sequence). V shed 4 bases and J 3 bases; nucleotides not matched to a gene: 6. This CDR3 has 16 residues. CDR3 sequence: CASSTGQGGDTGELFF. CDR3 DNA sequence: TGTGCCAGCAGCACTGGACAGGGGGGCGACACCGGGGAGCTGTTTTTT. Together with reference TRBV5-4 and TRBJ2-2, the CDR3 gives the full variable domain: ETGVTQSPTHLIKTRGQQVTLRCSSQSGHNTVSWYQQALGQGPQFIFQYYREEENGRGNFPPRFSGLQFPNYSSELNVNALELDDSALYLCASSTGQGGDTGELFFGEGSRLTVL.

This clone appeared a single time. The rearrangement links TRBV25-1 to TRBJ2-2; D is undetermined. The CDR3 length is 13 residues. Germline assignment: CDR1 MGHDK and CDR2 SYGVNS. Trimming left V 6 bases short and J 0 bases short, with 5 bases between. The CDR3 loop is CASRQPNTGELFF. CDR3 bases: TGTGCCAGCAGACAGCCGAACACCGGGGAGCTGTTTTTT.

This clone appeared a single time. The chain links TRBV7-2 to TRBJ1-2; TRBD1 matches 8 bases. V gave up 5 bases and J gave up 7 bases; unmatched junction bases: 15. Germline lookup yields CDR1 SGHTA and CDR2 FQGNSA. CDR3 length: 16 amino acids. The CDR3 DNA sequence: TGTGCCAGCAGCCTAGATAGTACAGGGGGTACACGTGGCTACACCTTC. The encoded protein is CASSLDSTGGTRGYTF.

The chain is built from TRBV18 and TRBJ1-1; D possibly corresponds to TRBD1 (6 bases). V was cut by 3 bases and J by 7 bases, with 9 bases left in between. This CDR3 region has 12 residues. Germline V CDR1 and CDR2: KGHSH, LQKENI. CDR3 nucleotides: TGTGCCAGCTCACCTAGACAGGTTGAAGCTTTCTTT. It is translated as CASSPRQVEAFF.

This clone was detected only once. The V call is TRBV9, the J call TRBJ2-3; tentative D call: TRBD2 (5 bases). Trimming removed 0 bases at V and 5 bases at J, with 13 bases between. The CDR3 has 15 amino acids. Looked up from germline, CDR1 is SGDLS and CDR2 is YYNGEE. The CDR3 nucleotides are TGTGCCAGCAGCGTAGCCGCGGGCGCTCAAGATACGCAGTATTTT. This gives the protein CASSVAAGAQDTQYF.

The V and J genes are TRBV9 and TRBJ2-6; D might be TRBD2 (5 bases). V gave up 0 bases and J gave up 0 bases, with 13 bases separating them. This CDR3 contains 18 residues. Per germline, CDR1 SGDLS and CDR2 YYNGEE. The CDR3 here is CASSVAGIQSSGANVLTF. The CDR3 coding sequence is TGTGCCAGCAGCGTAGCGGGGATCCAAAGCTCTGGGGCCAACGTCCTGACTTTC. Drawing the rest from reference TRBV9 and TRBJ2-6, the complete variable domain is DSGVTQTPKHLITATGQRVTLRCSPRSGDLSVYWYQQSLDQGLQFLIQYYNGEERAKGNILERFSAQQFPDLHSELNLSSLELGDSALYFCASSVAGIQSSGANVLTFGAGSRLTVL.

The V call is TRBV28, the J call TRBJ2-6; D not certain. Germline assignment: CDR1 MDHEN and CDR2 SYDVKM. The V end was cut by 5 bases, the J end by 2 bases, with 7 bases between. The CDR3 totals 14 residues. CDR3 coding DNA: TGTGCCAGCAGTACCCGAGCTGGGGCCAACGTCCTGACTTTC. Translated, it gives CASSTRAGANVLTF.

CDR3 protein: CASTSLGSPLHF. The CDR3 nucleotides are TGTGCCAGCACTTCCTTAGGGTCACCCCTCCACTTT. This rearrangement joins TRBV11-2 to TRBJ1-6; D gene unclear. The CDR3 runs to 12 residues. With 7 bases removed from V and 10 bases from J, the gap between germline ends came to 11 bases. The V gene's germline CDR1 is SGHAT and CDR2 FQNNGV.

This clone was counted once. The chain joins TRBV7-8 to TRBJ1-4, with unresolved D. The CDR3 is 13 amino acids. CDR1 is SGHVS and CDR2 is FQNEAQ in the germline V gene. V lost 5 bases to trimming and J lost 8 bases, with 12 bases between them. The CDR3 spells CASSKNGGEKLFF. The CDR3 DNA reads TGTGCCAGCAGCAAAAACGGTGGGGAAAAACTGTTTTTT.